What follows describes a single T cell receptor (beta chain). Its antigen is unknown. The data belong to a study of cytomegalovirus exposure and HLA in healthy donors. Study results and caveats: It was 150 or so TCR beta chains that were listed as cytomegalovirus-associated.

PCR primers comprised 60 Vbeta and 13 Jbeta primers. Generated by immunoSEQ multiplex PCR, the TCRdb table keeps only in-frame clones and is missing some. The sample holds approximately 140,000 clones, about four fifths seen once. Germline V gives CDR1 SQVTM, CDR2 ANQGSEA. CDR3 length: 13 amino acids. With 0 bases removed from V and 2 bases from J, the gap between germline ends came to 6 bases. This clonotype was obtained from a male donor in good health and CMV-seropositive. Sequenced sample: PBMCs. The chain has TRBV29-1 and TRBJ2-3; D gene uncertain. The CDR3 protein is CSVEDPFTDTQYF. CDR3 DNA sequence: TGCAGCGTTGAAGACCCCTTCACAGATACGCAGTATTTT.